This T cell receptor beta chain was recorded in a study of T-cell reconstitution after alpha-beta-depleted transplantation in children. This CDR3 contains 14 residues. Unique molecular identifiers were used in preparing the TCRbeta library. MiXCR was run by TCRdb on the PCR reads, yielding one entry per CDR3 protein. The sample has under 150,000 distinct CDR3 sequences, roughly 9.7% seen once. The chain couples TRBV21-1 to TRBJ2-2; the DNA was not compared with TRBD2, the D call given in the table. TRBV21-1 is a recognized pseudogene. The receptor comes from a girl younger than two who had a stem cell transplant for combined immunodeficiency, so the T cells may come from the graft donor. The sequenced sample was PBMCs, mostly from graft donor cells, obtained 180 days after TCRalphabeta/CD19-depleted stem cell transplant. CDR3 protein: CASSKGGRAGELFF. CDR3 nucleotides: TGTGCCAGCAGCAAAGGCGGGAGGGCCGGGGAGCTGTTTTTT.